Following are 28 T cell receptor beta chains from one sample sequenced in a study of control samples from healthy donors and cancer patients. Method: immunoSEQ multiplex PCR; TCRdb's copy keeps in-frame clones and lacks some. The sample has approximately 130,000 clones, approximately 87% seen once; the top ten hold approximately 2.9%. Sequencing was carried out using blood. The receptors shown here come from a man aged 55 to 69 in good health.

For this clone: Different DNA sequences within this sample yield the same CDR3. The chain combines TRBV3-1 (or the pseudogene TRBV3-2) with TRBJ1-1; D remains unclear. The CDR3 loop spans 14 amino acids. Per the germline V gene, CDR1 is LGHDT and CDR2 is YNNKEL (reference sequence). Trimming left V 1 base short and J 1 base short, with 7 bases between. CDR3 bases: TGTGCCAGCAGCCAAGTCGCGGGGAACACTGAAGCTTTCTTT. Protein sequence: CASSQVAGNTEAFF.

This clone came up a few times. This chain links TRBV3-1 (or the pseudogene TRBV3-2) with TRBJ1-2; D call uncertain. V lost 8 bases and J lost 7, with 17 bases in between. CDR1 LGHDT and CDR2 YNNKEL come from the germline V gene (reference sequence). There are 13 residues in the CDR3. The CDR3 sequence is CASHSSGVFGYTF. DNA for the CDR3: TGTGCCAGCCATTCGAGCGGGGTTTTTGGCTACACCTTC.

In nucleotides, the CDR3 is TGTGCCAGTACTGGGACAGTGAACACTGAAGCTTTCTTT. Translation: CASTGTVNTEAFF. This chain links TRBV12-3 or TRBV12-4 with TRBJ1-1, with TRBD1 identical over 7 bases. The V segment lost 9 bases and the J segment 0 bases; nucleotides outside the gene matches: 4. There are 13 residues in the CDR3.

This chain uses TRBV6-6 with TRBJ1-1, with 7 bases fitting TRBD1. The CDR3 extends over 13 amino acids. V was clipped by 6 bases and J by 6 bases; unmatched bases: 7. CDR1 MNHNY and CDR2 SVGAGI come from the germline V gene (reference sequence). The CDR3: CASRDRQGAEAFF. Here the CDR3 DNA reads TGTGCCAGCAGGGACCGACAGGGCGCTGAAGCTTTCTTT.

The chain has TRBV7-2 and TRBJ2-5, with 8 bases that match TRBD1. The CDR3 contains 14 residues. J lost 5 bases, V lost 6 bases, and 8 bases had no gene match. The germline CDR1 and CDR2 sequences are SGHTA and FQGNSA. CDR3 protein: CASSGQGARETQYF. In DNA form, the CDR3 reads TGTGCCAGCAGTGGTCAGGGGGCTCGGGAGACCCAGTACTTC.

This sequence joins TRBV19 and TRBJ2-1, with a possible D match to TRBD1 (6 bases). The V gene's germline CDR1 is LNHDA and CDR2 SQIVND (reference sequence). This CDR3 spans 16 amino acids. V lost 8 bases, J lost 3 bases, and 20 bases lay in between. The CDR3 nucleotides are TGTGCCAGTCGATCCTCGGACAGAGGTCTCTACAATGAGCAGTTCTTC. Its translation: CASRSSDRGLYNEQFF.

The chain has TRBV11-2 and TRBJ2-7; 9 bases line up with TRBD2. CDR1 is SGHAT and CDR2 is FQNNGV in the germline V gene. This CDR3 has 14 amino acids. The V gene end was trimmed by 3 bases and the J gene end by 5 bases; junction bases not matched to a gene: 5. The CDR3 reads CASSFGLAFDEQYF. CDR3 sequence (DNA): TGTGCCAGCAGCTTTGGACTAGCGTTCGACGAGCAGTACTTC.

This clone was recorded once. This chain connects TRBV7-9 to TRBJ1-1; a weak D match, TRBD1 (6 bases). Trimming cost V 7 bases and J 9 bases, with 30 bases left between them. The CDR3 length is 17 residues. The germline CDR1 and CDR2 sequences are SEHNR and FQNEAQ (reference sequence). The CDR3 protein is CASTPWERTGWPPKAFF. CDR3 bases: TGTGCCAGCACCCCGTGGGAGAGAACAGGGTGGCCACCTAAAGCTTTCTTT. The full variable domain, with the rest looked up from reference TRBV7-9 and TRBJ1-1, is DTGVSQNPRHKITKRGQNVTFRCDPISEHNRLYWYRQTLGQGPEFLTYFQNEAQLEKSRLLSDRFSAERPKGSFSTLEIQRTEQGDSAMYLCASTPWERTGWPPKAFFGQGTRLTVV.

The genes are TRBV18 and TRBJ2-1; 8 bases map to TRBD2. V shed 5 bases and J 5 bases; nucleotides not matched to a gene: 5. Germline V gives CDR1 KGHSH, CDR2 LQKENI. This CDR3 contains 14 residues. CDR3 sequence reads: CASSERGTNNEQFF. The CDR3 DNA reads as TGTGCCAGCTCAGAGCGGGGGACAAACAATGAGCAGTTCTTC.

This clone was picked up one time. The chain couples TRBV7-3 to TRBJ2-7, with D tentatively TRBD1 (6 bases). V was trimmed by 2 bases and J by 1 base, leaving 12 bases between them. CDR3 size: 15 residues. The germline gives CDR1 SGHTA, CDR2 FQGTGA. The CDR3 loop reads CASSLSAGVSYEQYF. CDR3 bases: TGTGCCAGCAGCTTATCTGCAGGGGTATCCTACGAGCAGTACTTC.

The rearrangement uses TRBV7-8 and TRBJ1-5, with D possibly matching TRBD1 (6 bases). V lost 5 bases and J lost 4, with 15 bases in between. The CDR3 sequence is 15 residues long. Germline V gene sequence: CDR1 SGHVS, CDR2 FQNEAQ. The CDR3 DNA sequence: TGTGCCAGCAGCAACGGACAGTTAAAGAATCAGCCCCAGCATTTT. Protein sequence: CASSNGQLKNQPQHF.

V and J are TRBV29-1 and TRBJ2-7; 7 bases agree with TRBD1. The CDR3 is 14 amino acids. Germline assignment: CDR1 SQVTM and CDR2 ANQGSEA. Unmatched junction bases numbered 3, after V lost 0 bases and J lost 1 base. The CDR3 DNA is TGCAGCGTTGAAGAAAACAGGGGATCCTACGAGCAGTACTTC. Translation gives CSVEENRGSYEQYF.

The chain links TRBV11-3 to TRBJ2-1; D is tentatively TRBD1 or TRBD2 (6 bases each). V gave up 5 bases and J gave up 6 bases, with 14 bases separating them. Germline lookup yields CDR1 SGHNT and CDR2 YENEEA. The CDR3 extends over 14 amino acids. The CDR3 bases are TGTGCCAGCAGCGACAGGTTGGGGGGCAATGAGCAGTTCTTC. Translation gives CASSDRLGGNEQFF.

The CDR3 here is CASSIRTGTNQPQHF. CDR3 DNA: TGTGCCAGTAGTATCCGGACAGGGACTAATCAGCCCCAGCATTTT. The V and J genes are TRBV19 and TRBJ1-5; 8 bases agree with TRBD1. Germline V gene data show CDR1 as LNHDA and CDR2 as SQIVND (reference sequence). The CDR3 consists of 15 residues. V shed 3 bases, J shed 4 bases, and the junction held 5 bases outside the gene matches.

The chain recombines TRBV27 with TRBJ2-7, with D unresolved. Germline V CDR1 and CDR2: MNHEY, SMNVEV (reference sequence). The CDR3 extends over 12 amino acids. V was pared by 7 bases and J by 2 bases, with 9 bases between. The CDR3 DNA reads TGTGCCAGCACCCCGCTCACCTACGAGCAGTACTTC. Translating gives CASTPLTYEQYF.

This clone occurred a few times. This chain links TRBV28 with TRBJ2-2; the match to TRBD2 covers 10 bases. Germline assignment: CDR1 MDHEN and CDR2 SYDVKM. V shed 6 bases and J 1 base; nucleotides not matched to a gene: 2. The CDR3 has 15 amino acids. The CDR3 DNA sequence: TGTGCCAGCAGGGAGCGGGGGGGGAACACCGGGGAGCTGTTTTTT. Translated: CASRERGGNTGELFF.

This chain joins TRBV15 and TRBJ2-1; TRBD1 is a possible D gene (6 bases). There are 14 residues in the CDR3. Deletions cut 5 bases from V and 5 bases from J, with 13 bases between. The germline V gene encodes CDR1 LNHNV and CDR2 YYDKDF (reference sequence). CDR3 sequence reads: CATSPRQDHNEQFF. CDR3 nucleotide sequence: TGTGCCACCAGCCCGCGACAGGACCACAATGAGCAGTTCTTC.

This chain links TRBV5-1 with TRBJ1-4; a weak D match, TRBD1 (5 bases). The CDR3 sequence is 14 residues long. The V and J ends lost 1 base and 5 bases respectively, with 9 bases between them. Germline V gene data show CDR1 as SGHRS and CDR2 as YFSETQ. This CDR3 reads CASSLLGGNEKLFF. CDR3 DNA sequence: TGCGCCAGCAGCTTGCTCGGGGGAAATGAAAAACTGTTTTTT.

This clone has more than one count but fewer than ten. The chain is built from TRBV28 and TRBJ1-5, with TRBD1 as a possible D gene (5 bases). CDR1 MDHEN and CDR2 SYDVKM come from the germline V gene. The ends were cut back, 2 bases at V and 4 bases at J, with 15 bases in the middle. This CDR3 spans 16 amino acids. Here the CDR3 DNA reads TGTGCCAGCAGTTTAATAGCGGGGACCTCTAATCAGCCCCAGCATTTT. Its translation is CASSLIAGTSNQPQHF.

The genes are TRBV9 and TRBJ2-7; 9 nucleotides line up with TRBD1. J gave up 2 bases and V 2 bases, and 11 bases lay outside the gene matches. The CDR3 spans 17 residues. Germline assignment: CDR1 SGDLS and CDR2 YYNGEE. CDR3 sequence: CASSVGARDRVPYEQYF. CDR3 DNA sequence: TGTGCCAGCAGCGTGGGTGCCCGGGACAGGGTCCCCTACGAGCAGTACTTC. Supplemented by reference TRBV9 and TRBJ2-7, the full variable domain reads DSGVTQTPKHLITATGQRVTLRCSPRSGDLSVYWYQQSLDQGLQFLIQYYNGEERAKGNILERFSAQQFPDLHSELNLSSLELGDSALYFCASSVGARDRVPYEQYFGPGTRLTVT.

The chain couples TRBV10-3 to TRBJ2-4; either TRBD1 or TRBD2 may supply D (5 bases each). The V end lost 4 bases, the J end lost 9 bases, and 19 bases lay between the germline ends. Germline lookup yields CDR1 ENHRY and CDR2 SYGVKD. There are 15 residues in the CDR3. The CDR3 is CAISGTDRVEAIQYF. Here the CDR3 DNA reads TGTGCCATCAGTGGGACCGACAGAGTGGAGGCCATTCAGTACTTC.

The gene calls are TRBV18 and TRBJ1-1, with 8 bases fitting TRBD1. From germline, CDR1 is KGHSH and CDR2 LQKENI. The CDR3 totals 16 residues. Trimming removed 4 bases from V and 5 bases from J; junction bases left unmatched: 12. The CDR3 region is CASSLEYQGANTEAFF. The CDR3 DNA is TGTGCCAGCTCACTAGAGTACCAGGGGGCGAATACTGAAGCTTTCTTT.

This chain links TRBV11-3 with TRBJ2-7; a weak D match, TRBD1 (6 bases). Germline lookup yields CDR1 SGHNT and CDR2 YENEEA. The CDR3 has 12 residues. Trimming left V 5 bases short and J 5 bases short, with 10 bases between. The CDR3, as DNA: TGTGCCAGCAGCAGAACAGGGCACGAGCAGTACTTC. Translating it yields CASSRTGHEQYF.

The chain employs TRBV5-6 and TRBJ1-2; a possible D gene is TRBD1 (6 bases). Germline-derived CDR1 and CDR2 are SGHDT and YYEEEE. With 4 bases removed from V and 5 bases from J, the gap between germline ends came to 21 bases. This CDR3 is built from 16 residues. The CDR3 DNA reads TGTGCCAGCAGCCCGGGGACACCGATCCTTAATTATGGCTACACCTTC. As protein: CASSPGTPILNYGYTF. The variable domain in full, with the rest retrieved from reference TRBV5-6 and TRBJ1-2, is DAGVTQSPTHLIKTRGQQVTLRCSPKSGHDTVSWYQQALGQGPQFIFQYYEEEERQRGNFPDRFSGHQFPNYSSELNVNALLLGDSALYLCASSPGTPILNYGYTFGSGTRLTVV.

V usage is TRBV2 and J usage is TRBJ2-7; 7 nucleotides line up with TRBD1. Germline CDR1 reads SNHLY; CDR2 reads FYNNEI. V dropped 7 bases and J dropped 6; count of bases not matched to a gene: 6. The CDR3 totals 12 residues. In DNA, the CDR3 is TGTGCCAGCACAGGGGGTTTTTCCGAGCAGTACTTC. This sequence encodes CASTGGFSEQYF.

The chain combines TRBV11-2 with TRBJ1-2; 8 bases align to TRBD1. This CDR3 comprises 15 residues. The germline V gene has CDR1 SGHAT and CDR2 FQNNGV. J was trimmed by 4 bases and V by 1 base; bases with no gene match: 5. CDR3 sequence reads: CASSLAQGALYGYTF. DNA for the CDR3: TGTGCCAGCAGCTTAGCTCAGGGGGCCCTCTATGGCTACACCTTC.

The CDR3, as DNA: TGCGCCAGCAGCCCCGGACAGTATAATTCACCCCTCCACTTT. Translated, it gives CASSPGQYNSPLHF. The chain couples TRBV4-1 to TRBJ1-6, with D perhaps TRBD1 (6 bases). Germline-derived CDR1 and CDR2 are MGHRA and YSYEKL. This CDR3 contains 14 residues. V was pared by 4 bases and J by 4 bases, with 8 bases between.

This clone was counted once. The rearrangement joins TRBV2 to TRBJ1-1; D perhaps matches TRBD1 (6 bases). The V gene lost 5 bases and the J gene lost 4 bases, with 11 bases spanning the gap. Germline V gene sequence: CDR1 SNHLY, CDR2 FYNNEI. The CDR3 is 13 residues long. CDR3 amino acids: CASSSQGSTEAFF. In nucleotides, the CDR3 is TGTGCCAGCAGTTCACAGGGAAGCACTGAAGCTTTCTTT.